The present entry profiles one T cell receptor (beta chain) with its context. This CDR3 comprises 14 residues. CDR1 and CDR2 from the germline V gene are SGHTA and FQGNSA. V lost 2 bases, J lost 1 base, and 9 bases lay in between. CDR3 regions were amplified by Arm-PCR using iRepertoire HTBI primers to build TCR beta libraries. Each CDR3 protein gets one entry after TCRdb re-called the multiplex PCR reads with MiXCR. The sample comprises around 400,000 distinct CDR3 sequences, 15% to 18% of which are singletons, and 20% to 25% rests with the top ten. These data are taken from a study of regulatory T cells in long-lasting Graves disease. Specified time point: newly diagnosed GD, antithyroid drugs for less than 3 months. Generation of the TCR library employed RNA extracted from PBMCs.

The gene calls are TRBV7-2 and TRBJ2-7, with D tentatively TRBD2 (5 bases). Material: peripheral blood mononuclear cells (PBMCs), obtained at new diagnosis, from a patient treated with antithyroid drugs. This TCR derives from a female donor with Graves disease. The CDR3, as DNA: TGTGCCAGCAGCTTATTTCGGGGTTCCTACGAGCAGTACTTC. Its translation: CASSLFRGSYEQYF. Based on the CDR3 plus reference TRBV7-2 and TRBJ2-7, the full variable domain is GAGVSQSPSNKVTEKGKDVELRCDPISGHTALYWYRQSLGQGLEFLIYFQGNSAPDKSGLPSDRFSAERTGGSVSTLTIQRTQQEDSAVYLCASSLFRGSYEQYFGPGTRLTVT.